The T cell receptor (beta chain) described here comes from a study of T cells after yellow fever vaccination. Study-level results: Most clones from primary vaccination were detected again post-booster (roughly 96% CD4, 88% CD8). Within FACS-sorted repertoires, abundant clonotypes contaminating from the bulk population could be present. A faster peak, day 5 versus 15, was reached by the weaker secondary response.

On this clonotype itself: Antigen: not known.

A 5'RACE template-switching step, the method used to make TCR cDNA, added a universal primer site and UMIs. From the 5' RACE reads, TCRdb called clonotypes with MiXCR, one entry per CDR3 protein. The sample lists more than 350,000 distinct CDR3 sequences; around 10% were seen once. The CDR3 loop spans 15 amino acids. The V end lost 4 bases, the J end lost 0 bases, and 12 bases lay between the germline ends. Germline loops: CDR1 SNHLY, CDR2 FYNNEI. Sequencing was performed on PBMCs, taken on the day of the first yellow fever vaccination. The chain is built from TRBV2 and TRBJ1-1; D gene uncertain. The TCR comes from a man between 18 and 35 years old who received the YFV17D yellow fever vaccine. This chain's CDR3 is CASSVSDYMNTEAFF. CDR3 in DNA: TGTGCCAGCAGTGTTTCTGATTATATGAACACTGAAGCTTTCTTT.